Presented here are 21 T cell receptor beta chains from one specimen sequenced in a study of T cell responses to AZD1222 COVID-19 vaccine. TCRdb keeps only in-frame clones here, not all; method: immunoSEQ multiplex PCR. The sample holds about 190,000 clones, roughly 93% seen once. The sample here was peripheral blood, taken on day 0 of AZD1222 vaccination. These receptors were collected from an adult in good health.

The chain uses TRBV9 and TRBJ2-3, with D possibly matching TRBD2 (6 bases). The CDR3 totals 16 residues. From germline, CDR1 is SGDLS and CDR2 YYNGEE. With 1 base removed from V and 3 bases from J, the gap between germline ends came to 15 bases. CDR3 sequence reads: CASSVTGGDGTDTQYF. The DNA for the CDR3 is TGTGCCAGCAGCGTAACCGGCGGGGACGGGACAGATACGCAGTATTTT.

This chain uses TRBV25-1 with TRBJ1-2; a weak D match, TRBD1 (6 bases). From germline, CDR1 is MGHDK and CDR2 SYGVNS. CDR3 length: 16 residues. The V and J ends lost 1 base and 0 bases respectively, with 12 bases between them. This CDR3 reads CASSEWGASANYGYTF. CDR3 DNA sequence: TGTGCCAGCAGTGAATGGGGGGCGAGTGCTAACTATGGCTACACCTTC.

V is TRBV28 and J is TRBJ2-1; D call uncertain. V lost 8 bases to trimming and J lost 7 bases, with 21 bases between them. CDR1 MDHEN and CDR2 SYDVKM come from the germline V gene. The CDR3 covers 15 residues. The CDR3 loop is CASWIRAPVGNEQFF. DNA of the CDR3: TGTGCCAGCTGGATCCGGGCCCCTGTCGGAAATGAGCAGTTCTTC. Drawing the rest from reference TRBV28 and TRBJ2-1, the complete variable domain is DVKVTQSSRYLVKRTGEKVFLECVQDMDHENMFWYRQDPGLGLRLIYFSYDVKMKEKGDIPEGYSVSREKKERFSLILESASTNQTSMYLCASWIRAPVGNEQFFGPGTRLTVL.

This clone was found a few times. The chain links TRBV6-5 to TRBJ2-2; D is possibly TRBD1 (6 bases). V gave up 3 bases and J gave up 0 bases, with 11 bases separating them. Germline lookup yields CDR1 MNHEY and CDR2 SVGAGI. The CDR3 totals 16 residues. CDR3 sequence reads: CASSYTTGANTGELFF. CDR3 DNA sequence: TGTGCCAGCAGTTATACGACAGGAGCGAACACCGGGGAGCTGTTTTTT.

The chain combines TRBV11-3 with TRBJ2-2; TRBD1 agrees at 7 bases. The CDR3 has 19 amino acids. The germline gives CDR1 SGHNT, CDR2 YENEEA. Trimming took 0 bases from V and 6 from J; bases not matched to a gene: 16. The CDR3 region is CASSLDQRGRGSGPGELFF. CDR3 DNA: TGTGCCAGCAGCTTAGATCAAAGGGGGCGAGGCTCCGGACCCGGGGAGCTGTTTTTT.

The CDR3 DNA follows: TGTGCCAGTAGGCAAGACAGGGGGCGACGAGGAAACACCATATATTTT. It specifies CASRQDRGRRGNTIYF. The chain couples TRBV19 to TRBJ1-3, with 10 bases lining up with TRBD1. J lost 4 bases, V lost 6 bases, and 9 bases had no gene match. Looked up from germline, CDR1 is LNHDA and CDR2 is SQIVND (reference sequence). This CDR3 spans 16 amino acids.

J is TRBJ1-4 and V is TRBV7-9; possibly TRBD1 for D (5 bases). The V gene lost 5 bases and the J gene lost 5 bases, with 18 bases spanning the gap. Germline V gene sequence: CDR1 SEHNR, CDR2 FQNEAQ (reference sequence). The CDR3 runs to 16 residues. The CDR3 here is CASSRNGAGQNEKLFF. CDR3 bases: TGTGCCAGCAGCCGTAACGGGGCAGGGCAAAATGAAAAACTGTTTTTT. The full variable domain, completed using reference TRBV7-9 and TRBJ1-4, is DTGVSQNPRHKITKRGQNVTFRCDPISEHNRLYWYRQTLGQGPEFLTYFQNEAQLEKSRLLSDRFSAERPKGSFSTLEIQRTEQGDSAMYLCASSRNGAGQNEKLFFGSGTQLSVL.

The J gene is TRBJ1-2, the V gene TRBV25-1; a possible D gene is TRBD1 (5 bases). The germline V and J ends were trimmed by 3 bases and 2 bases, with 16 bases remaining between them. Germline V gene sequence: CDR1 MGHDK, CDR2 SYGVNS. The CDR3 runs 16 residues. CDR3 amino acids: CASSDARARINYGYTF. CDR3 nucleotides: TGTGCCAGCAGTGATGCCAGGGCCCGAATAAACTATGGCTACACCTTC.

The chain couples TRBV5-4 to TRBJ2-2; D gene ambiguous. Trimming stripped 0 bases from V and 1 base from J, with 4 bases between. The CDR3 consists of 14 residues. Germline CDR1 and CDR2: SGHNT and YYREEE (reference sequence). The CDR3 DNA is TGTGCCAGCAGCTTGGGGCAGAACACCGGGGAGCTGTTTTTT. It translates to CASSLGQNTGELFF.

The V gene is TRBV7-2, the J gene TRBJ2-2; D is possibly TRBD1 (7 bases). Germline V CDR1 and CDR2: SGHTA, FQGNSA. V was trimmed by 3 bases and J by 8 bases, leaving 10 bases between them. CDR3 length: 13 residues. The DNA for the CDR3 is TGTGCCAGCAGCTTGCAGGGGGGAGGGGAGCTGTTTTTT. Translation: CASSLQGGGELFF.

The sample holds one count of this clone. CDR3 nucleotides: TGTGCCAGCAGCCAAAGTCACAGGGCCGTCACTGAAGCTTTCTTT. Translation: CASSQSHRAVTEAFF. V gene TRBV3-1 (or the pseudogene TRBV3-2) combines with J gene TRBJ1-1; D perhaps matches TRBD1 (6 bases). V was trimmed by 2 bases and J by 4 bases, leaving 14 bases between them. The germline CDR1 and CDR2 sequences are LGHDT and YNNKEL (reference sequence). The CDR3 loop spans 15 amino acids.

This chain uses TRBV6-2 or TRBV6-3 with TRBJ1-2; no clear D gene. Germline CDR1 and CDR2: MNHEY and SVGEGT. The CDR3 has 13 residues. Trimming removed 4 bases from V and 6 bases from J, with 12 bases in between. The CDR3 region is CASSFLGYDGYTF. CDR3 sequence (DNA): TGTGCCAGCAGTTTTTTGGGGTACGATGGCTACACCTTC.

The CDR3 is CASSVAGLSYEQYF. Written as DNA, the CDR3 is TGCGCCAGCAGTGTTGCGGGGCTCTCCTACGAGCAGTACTTC. The rearrangement joins TRBV10-2 to TRBJ2-7; perhaps TRBD2 as D (6 bases). V lost 4 bases, J lost 0 bases, and 10 bases lay in between. CDR3 size: 14 residues. The germline gives CDR1 WSHSY, CDR2 SAAADI.

The gene calls are TRBV27 and TRBJ2-7; TRBD1 agrees at 8 bases. The germline gives CDR1 MNHEY, CDR2 SMNVEV (reference sequence). The V and J ends lost 4 bases and 0 bases, in that order; junction bases with no gene match: 5. The CDR3 covers 15 residues. CDR3 in DNA: TGTGCCAGCAGTTCGACAGGGGCGAGCTCCTACGAGCAGTACTTC. Amino acid sequence: CASSSTGASSYEQYF.

The chain joins TRBV9 to TRBJ2-1; TRBD2 matches at 8 bases. V shed 4 bases and J 7 bases; nucleotides not matched to a gene: 10. Looked up from germline, CDR1 is SGDLS and CDR2 is YYNGEE. The CDR3 has 15 amino acids. CDR3 sequence reads: CASSPAGGPENEQFF. CDR3 nucleotides: TGTGCCAGCAGCCCCGCGGGGGGCCCCGAGAATGAGCAGTTCTTC.

Concerning this clone itself: A read error may produce the germline difference seen at one junction end. The chain is built from TRBV7-9 and TRBJ2-2; TRBD1 matches 7 bases. The CDR3 length is 16 residues. CDR1 is SEHNR and CDR2 is FQNEAQ in the germline V gene (reference sequence). The CDR3 here is CASSLAQGANTGELFF. In DNA, the CDR3 is TGTGCCAGCAGCCTAGCTCAGGGGGCGAACACCGGGGAGCTGTTTTTT.

The CDR3 region has the DNA TGCGCCAGCCTTACTGGAAGACCCCAAGATTACTATGGCTACACCTTC. Translation: CASLTGRPQDYYGYTF. The chain combines TRBV23-1 with TRBJ1-2; D is ambiguous. TRBV23-1 is annotated as an ORF whose role is uncertain. CDR3 length: 16 residues. Between the trimmed V and J ends, which lost 8 bases and 3 bases, there was a span of 22 bases.

The chain couples TRBV5-6 to TRBJ2-1, with D possibly TRBD1 on 6 matching bases. Trimming left V 6 bases short and J 5 bases short, with 15 bases between. CDR1 is SGHDT and CDR2 is YYEEEE in the germline V gene. This CDR3 contains 14 residues. The CDR3 protein is CASIRDTADNEQFF. CDR3 coding DNA: TGTGCCAGCATTAGGGACACCGCCGACAATGAGCAGTTCTTC.

The chain joins TRBV2 to TRBJ1-5, with unresolved D. From germline, CDR1 is SNHLY and CDR2 FYNNEI. The CDR3 totals 13 residues. V lost 9 bases and J lost 3, with 12 bases in between. CDR3 sequence (DNA): TGTGCCAGTGCGGGGAACAACAATCAGCCCCAGCATTTT. Translated, it gives CASAGNNNQPQHF.

This clone has a handful of counts. The chain employs TRBV19 and TRBJ2-7; the match to TRBD2 covers 10 bases. CDR1 and CDR2 (germline): LNHDA, SQIVND (reference sequence). The CDR3 sequence is 15 residues long. V gave up 7 bases and J gave up 4 bases; unmatched junction bases: 10. CDR3 DNA sequence: TGTGCCAGTAAACTAAGCGGGGGGGAACCTTACGAGCAGTACTTC. Translation gives CASKLSGGEPYEQYF.

This chain links TRBV4-1 with TRBJ2-1; 8 nucleotides agree with TRBD2. The CDR3 consists of 17 residues. With V trimmed by 2 bases and J by 5 bases, 11 bases remained unmatched. CDR1 and CDR2 from the germline V gene are MGHRA and YSYEKL. The CDR3 nucleotides are TGCGCCAGCAGCCAAAGGGGCAGCGGGAGCCCTCACAATGAGCAGTTCTTC. It codes for CASSQRGSGSPHNEQFF.